One T cell receptor (beta chain) is described in this entry. The record originates from a study of control samples from healthy donors and cancer patients. The assay was immunoSEQ multiplex PCR, and TCRdb's table has in-frame clones only and misses some. The sample holds about 76,000 clones, roughly nine tenths seen once. The CDR3 contains 13 residues. Trimming removed 4 bases from V and 1 base from J; junction bases left unmatched: 0. Per the germline V gene, CDR1 is LGHNA and CDR2 is YSLEER. The chain is built from TRBV4-3 and TRBJ2-5; TRBD2 agrees at 7 bases. The material sequenced was PBMCs. This TCR was sampled from a woman aged 45-65 years with colorectal cancer. The CDR3 bases are TGCGCCAGCAGCCGACTAGCCCAAGAGACCCAGTACTTC. It specifies CASSRLAQETQYF.